This T cell receptor beta chain emerged from a study of monozygotic twins with inflammatory bowel disease. After re-calling the 5' RACE reads, TCRdb lists one entry per CDR3 protein, DNA absent. Across about 160,000 distinct CDR3 sequences, the top ten clones capture 2% to 3% of the sample. Whole-study findings and limits: The sharing of clonotypes with others was lower in IBD patients than in healthy twins, especially with disease activity.

In the case of this clonotype: Its antigen remains unknown.

The receptor's source is a human donor with ulcerative colitis or Crohn's disease, or a healthy co-twin of an affected twin (not recorded which). Specimen: blood.

The CDR3 is CASSYERGDYNEQFF. The genes are TRBV6-2 or TRBV6-3 and TRBJ2-1; as DNA is missing, the TRBD2 call by TCRdb cannot be tested. Germline CDR1 and CDR2: MNHEY and SVGEGT. The CDR3 has 15 amino acids.